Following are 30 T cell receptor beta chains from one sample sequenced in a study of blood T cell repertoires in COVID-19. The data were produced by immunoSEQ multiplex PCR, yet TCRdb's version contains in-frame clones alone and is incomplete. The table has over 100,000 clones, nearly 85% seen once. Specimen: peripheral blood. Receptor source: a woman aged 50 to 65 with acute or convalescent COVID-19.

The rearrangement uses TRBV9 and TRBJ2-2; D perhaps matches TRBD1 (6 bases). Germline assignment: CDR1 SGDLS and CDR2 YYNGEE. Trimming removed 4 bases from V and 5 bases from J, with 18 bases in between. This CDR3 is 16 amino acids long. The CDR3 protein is CASSPQGMGVTGELFF. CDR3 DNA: TGTGCCAGCAGCCCCCAGGGGATGGGGGTTACCGGGGAGCTGTTTTTT.

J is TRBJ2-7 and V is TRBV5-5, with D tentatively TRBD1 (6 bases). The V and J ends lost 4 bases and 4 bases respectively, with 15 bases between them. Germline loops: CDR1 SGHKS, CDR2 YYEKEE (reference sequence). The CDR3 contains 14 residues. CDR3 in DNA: TGTGCCAGCAGCCTCGGTTTTACAGGGTACGAGCAGTACTTC. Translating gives CASSLGFTGYEQYF. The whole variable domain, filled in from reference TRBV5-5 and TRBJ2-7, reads DAGVTQSPTHLIKTRGQQVTLRCSPISGHKSVSWYQQVLGQGPQFIFQYYEKEERGRGNFPDRFSARQFPNYSSELNVNALLLGDSALYLCASSLGFTGYEQYFGPGTRLTVT.

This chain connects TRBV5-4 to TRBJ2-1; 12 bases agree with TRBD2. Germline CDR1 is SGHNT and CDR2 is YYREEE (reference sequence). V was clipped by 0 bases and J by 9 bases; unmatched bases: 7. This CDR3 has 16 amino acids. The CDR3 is CASSLGLAGGQGEQFF. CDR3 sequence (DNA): TGTGCCAGCAGCTTGGGGCTAGCGGGGGGGCAGGGTGAGCAGTTCTTC.

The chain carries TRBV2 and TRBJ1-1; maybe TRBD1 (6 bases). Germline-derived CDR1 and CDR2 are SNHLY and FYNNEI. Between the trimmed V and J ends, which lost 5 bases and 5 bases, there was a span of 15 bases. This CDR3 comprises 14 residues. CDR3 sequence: CASSTYTGRTEAFF. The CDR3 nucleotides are TGTGCCAGCAGTACTTACACAGGGCGGACTGAAGCTTTCTTT.

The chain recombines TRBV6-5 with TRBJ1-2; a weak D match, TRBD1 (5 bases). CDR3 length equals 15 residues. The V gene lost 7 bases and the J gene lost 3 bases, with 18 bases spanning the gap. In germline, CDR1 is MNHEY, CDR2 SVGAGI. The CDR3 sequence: CASTPRPGGDYGYTF. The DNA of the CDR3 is TGTGCCAGCACTCCACGGCCGGGGGGGGACTATGGCTACACCTTC.

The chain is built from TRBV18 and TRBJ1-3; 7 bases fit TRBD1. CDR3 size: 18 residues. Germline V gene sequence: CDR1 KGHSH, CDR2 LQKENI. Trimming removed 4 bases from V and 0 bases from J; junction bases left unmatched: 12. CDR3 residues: CASSLGGDSGGSGNTIYF. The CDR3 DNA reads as TGTGCCAGCTCACTAGGCGGGGACAGCGGCGGCTCTGGAAACACCATATATTTT.

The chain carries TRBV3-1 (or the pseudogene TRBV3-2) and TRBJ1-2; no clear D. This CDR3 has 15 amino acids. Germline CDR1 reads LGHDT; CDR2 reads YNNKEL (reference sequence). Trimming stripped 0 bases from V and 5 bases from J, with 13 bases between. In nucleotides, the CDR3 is TGTGCCAGCAGCCAAGATAGCGTCGGGAGATATGGCTACACCTTC. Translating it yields CASSQDSVGRYGYTF.

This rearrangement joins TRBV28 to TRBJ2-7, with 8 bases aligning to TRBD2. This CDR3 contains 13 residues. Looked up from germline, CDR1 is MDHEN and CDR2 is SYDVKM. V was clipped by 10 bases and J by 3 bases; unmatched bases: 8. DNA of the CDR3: TGTGCCACCCTCGGGAGGGAGAACTACGAGCAGTACTTC. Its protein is CATLGRENYEQYF. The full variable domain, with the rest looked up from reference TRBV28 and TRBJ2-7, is DVKVTQSSRYLVKRTGEKVFLECVQDMDHENMFWYRQDPGLGLRLIYFSYDVKMKEKGDIPEGYSVSREKKERFSLILESASTNQTSMYLCATLGRENYEQYFGPGTRLTVT.

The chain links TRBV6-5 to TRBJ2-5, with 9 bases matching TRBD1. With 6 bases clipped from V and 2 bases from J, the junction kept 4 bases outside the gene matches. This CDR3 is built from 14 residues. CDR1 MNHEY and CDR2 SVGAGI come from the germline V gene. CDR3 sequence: CASSQGQGQETQYF. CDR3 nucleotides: TGTGCCAGCAGCCAGGGACAGGGTCAAGAGACCCAGTACTTC.

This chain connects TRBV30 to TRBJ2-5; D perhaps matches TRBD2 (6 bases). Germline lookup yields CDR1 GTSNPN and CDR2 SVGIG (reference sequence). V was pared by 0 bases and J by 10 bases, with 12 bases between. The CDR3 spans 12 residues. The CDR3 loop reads CAWSVLARGQYF. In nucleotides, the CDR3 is TGTGCCTGGAGTGTACTAGCAAGGGGCCAGTACTTC.

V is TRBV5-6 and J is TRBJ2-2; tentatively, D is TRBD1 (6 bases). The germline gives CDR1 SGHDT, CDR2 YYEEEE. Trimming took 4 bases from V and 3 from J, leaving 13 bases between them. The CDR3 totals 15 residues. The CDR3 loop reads CASSRQGLDTGELFF. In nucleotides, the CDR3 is TGTGCCAGCAGCCGTCAGGGGCTGGACACCGGGGAGCTGTTTTTT. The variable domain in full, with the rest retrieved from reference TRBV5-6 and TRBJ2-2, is DAGVTQSPTHLIKTRGQQVTLRCSPKSGHDTVSWYQQALGQGPQFIFQYYEEEERQRGNFPDRFSGHQFPNYSSELNVNALLLGDSALYLCASSRQGLDTGELFFGEGSRLTVL.

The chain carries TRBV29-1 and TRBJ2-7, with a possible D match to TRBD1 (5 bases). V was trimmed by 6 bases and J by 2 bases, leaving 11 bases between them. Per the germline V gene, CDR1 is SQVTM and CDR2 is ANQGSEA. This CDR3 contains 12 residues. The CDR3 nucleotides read TGCAGCGTACAGGTTACTGCCTACGAGCAGTACTTC. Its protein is CSVQVTAYEQYF.

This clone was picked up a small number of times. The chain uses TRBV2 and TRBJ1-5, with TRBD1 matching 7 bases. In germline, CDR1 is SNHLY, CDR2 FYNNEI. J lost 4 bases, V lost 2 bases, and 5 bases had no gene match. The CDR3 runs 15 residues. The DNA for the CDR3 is TGTGCCAGCAGTGAAATACAGGGGCCAAATCAGCCCCAGCATTTT. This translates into CASSEIQGPNQPQHF.

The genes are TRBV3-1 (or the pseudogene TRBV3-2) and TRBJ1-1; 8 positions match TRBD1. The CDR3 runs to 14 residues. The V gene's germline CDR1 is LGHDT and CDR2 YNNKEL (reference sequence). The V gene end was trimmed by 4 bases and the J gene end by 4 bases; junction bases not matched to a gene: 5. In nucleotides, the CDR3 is TGTGCCAGCAGCCCCCACACAGGGGGCACTGAAGCTTTCTTT. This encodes CASSPHTGGTEAFF.

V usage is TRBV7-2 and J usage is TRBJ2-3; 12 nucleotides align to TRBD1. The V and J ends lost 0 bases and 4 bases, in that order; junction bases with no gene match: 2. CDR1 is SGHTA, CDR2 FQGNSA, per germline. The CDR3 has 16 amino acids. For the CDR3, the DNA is TGTGCCAGCAGCTTAGCCGGGACAGGGGGCGCAGATACGCAGTATTTT. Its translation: CASSLAGTGGADTQYF.

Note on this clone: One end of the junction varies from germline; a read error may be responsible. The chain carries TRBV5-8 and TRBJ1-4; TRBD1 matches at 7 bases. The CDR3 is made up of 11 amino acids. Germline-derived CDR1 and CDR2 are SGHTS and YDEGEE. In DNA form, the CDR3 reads TGTGCCAGCAGCTTCCGGGACAGCCCGCTGTTT. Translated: CASSFRDSPLF.

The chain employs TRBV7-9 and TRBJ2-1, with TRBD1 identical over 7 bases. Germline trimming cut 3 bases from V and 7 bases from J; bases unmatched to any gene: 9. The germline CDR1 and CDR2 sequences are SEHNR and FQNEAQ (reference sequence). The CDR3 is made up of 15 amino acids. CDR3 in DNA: TGTGCCAGCAGCTTGCGGACAGGTGTGGAGAATGAGCAGTTCTTC. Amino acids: CASSLRTGVENEQFF.

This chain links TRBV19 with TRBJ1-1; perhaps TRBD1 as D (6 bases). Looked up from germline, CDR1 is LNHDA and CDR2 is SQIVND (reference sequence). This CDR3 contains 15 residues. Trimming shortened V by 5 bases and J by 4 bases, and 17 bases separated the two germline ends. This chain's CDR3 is CASSGNGGPTTEAFF. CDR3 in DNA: TGTGCCAGTAGTGGTAATGGGGGCCCGACCACTGAAGCTTTCTTT.

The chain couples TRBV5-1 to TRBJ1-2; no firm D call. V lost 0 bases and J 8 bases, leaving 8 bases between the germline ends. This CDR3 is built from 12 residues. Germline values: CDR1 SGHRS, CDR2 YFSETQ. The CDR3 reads CASSLDGGGYTF. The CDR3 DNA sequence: TGCGCCAGCAGCTTGGATGGCGGAGGCTACACCTTC.

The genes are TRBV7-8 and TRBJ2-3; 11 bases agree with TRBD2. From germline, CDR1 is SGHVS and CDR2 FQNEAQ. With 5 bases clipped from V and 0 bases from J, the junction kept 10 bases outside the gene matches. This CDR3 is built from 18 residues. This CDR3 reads CASSPSRRLAGSTDTQYF. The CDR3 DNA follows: TGTGCCAGCAGCCCCTCGCGGAGACTAGCGGGGAGCACAGATACGCAGTATTTT.

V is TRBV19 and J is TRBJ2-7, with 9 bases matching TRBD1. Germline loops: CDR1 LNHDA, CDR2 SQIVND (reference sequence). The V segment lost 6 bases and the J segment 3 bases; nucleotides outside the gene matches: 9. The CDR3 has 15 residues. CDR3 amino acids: CASSDTGGTLYEQYF. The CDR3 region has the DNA TGTGCCAGTAGCGATACAGGGGGCACTCTCTACGAGCAGTACTTC.

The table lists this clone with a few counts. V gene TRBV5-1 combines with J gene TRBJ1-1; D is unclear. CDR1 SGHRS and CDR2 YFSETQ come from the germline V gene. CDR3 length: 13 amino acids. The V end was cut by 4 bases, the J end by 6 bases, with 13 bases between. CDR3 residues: CASSIGLGAEAFF. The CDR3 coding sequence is TGCGCCAGCAGCATAGGACTCGGCGCTGAAGCTTTCTTT.

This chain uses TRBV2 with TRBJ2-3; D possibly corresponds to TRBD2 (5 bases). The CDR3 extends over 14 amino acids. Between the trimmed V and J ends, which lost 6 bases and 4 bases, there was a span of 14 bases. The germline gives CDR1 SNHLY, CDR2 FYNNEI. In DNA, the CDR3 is TGTGCCAGCAGGGACTCTCCCGGCGCAGATACGCAGTATTTT. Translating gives CASRDSPGADTQYF.

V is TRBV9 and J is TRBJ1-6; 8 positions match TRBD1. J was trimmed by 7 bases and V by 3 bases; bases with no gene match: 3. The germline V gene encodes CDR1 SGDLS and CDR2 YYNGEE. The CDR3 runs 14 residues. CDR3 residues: CASSEQGGNSPLHF. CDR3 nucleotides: TGTGCCAGCAGCGAACAGGGGGGGAATTCACCCCTCCACTTT.

The chain's CDR3 is CSVSPGGVLGEQFF. The CDR3 DNA follows: TGCAGCGTCTCCCCGGGGGGCGTCCTGGGGGAGCAGTTCTTC. The chain is built from TRBV29-1 and TRBJ2-1, with D possibly being TRBD2 (7 bases). V was pared by 6 bases and J by 10 bases, with 22 bases between. The CDR3 extends over 14 amino acids. CDR1 and CDR2 (germline): SQVTM, ANQGSEA.

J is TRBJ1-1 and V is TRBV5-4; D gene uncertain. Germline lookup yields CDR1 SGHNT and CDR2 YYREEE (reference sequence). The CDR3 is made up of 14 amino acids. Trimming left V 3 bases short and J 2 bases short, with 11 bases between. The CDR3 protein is CASSSPAFNTEAFF. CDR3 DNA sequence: TGTGCCAGCAGCTCCCCAGCGTTCAACACTGAAGCTTTCTTT.

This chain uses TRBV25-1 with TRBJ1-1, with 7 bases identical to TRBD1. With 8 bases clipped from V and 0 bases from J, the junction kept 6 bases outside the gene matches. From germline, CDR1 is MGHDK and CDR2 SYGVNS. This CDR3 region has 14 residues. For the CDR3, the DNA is TGTGCCAGCTCTGGGACAGACCTGAACACTGAAGCTTTCTTT. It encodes CASSGTDLNTEAFF.

The CDR3 sequence: CAISESSRPIGELFF. Written as DNA, the CDR3 is TGTGCCATCAGTGAGTCGTCGCGGCCGATCGGGGAGCTGTTTTTT. The gene calls are TRBV10-3 and TRBJ2-2; unclear D gene. Trimming took off 0 bases at V and 7 bases at J, with 12 bases between the two ends. Germline V gives CDR1 ENHRY, CDR2 SYGVKD. CDR3 size: 15 residues.

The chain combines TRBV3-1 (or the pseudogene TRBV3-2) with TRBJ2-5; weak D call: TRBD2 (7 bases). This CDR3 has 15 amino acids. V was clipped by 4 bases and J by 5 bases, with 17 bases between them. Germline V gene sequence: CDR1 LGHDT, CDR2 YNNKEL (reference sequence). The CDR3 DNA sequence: TGTGCCAGCAGCCCCCTGAGGGGGGGGGTTGAGACCCAGTACTTC. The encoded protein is CASSPLRGGVETQYF.

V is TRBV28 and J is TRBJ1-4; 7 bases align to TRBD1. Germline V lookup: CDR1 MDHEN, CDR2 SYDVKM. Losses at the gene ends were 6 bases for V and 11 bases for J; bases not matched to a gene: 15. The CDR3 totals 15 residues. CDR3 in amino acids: CASSSADRDVAKLFF. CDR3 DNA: TGTGCCAGCAGCTCGGCCGACAGGGACGTCGCGAAACTGTTTTTT.